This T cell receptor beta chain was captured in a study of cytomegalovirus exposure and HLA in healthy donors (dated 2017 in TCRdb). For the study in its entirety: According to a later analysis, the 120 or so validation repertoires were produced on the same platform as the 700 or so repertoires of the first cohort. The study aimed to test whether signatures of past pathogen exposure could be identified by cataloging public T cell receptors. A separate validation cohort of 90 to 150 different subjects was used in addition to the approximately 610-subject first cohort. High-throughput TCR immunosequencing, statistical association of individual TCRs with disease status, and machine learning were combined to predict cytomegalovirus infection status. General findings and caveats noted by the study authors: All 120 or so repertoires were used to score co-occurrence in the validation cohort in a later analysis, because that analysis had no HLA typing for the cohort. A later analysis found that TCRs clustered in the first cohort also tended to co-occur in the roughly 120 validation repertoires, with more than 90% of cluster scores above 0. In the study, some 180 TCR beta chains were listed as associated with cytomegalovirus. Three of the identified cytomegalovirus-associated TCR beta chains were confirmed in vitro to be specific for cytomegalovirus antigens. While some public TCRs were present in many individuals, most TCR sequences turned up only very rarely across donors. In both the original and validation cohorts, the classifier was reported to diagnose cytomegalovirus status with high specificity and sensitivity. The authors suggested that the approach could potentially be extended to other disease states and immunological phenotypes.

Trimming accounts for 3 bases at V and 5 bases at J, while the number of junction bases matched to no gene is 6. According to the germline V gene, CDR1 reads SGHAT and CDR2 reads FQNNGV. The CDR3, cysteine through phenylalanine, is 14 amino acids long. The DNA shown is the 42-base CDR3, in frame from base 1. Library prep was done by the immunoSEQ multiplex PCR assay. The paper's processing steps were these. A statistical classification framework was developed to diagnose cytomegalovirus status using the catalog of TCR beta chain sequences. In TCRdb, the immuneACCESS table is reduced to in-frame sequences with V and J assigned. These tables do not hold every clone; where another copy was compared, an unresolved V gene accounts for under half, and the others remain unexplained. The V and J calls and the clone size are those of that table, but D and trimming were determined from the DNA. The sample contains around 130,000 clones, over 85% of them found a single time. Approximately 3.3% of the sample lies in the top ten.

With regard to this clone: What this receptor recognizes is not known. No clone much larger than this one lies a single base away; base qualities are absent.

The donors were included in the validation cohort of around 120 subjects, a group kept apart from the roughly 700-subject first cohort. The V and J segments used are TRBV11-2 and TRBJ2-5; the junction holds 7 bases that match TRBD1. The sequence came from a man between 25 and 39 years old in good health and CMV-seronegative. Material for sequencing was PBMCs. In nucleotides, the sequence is TGTGCCAGCAGCTTTACACAGGGGACGGAGACCCAGTACTTC. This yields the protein CASSFTQGTETQYF.